Listed here are 6 T cell receptor beta chains from one sample, sequenced in a study of blood T cell repertoires in COVID-19. Here immunoSEQ multiplex PCR was the method, and the copy in TCRdb shows in-frame clones only, minus some. The sample has under 200,000 clones, about four fifths seen once; the top ten hold 5% to 8.5%. The sample was peripheral blood. The receptors stem from a man aged 65 to 85 with active or convalescent COVID-19.

The chain uses TRBV30 and TRBJ1-3; D perhaps matches TRBD1 (6 bases). V was trimmed by 2 bases and J by 2 bases, leaving 13 bases between them. The length of the CDR3 is 15 residues. The germline V gene encodes CDR1 GTSNPN and CDR2 SVGIG (reference sequence). In DNA, the CDR3 is TGTGCCTGGAGTTCTACACAGGGAGCTGGAAACACCATATATTTT. It yields the protein CAWSSTQGAGNTIYF.

This clone was detected once. V usage is TRBV7-2 and J usage is TRBJ1-2; 8 positions agree with TRBD1. After removal of 1 base from V and 7 bases from J, the junction contained 11 bases not matched to a gene. The CDR3 sequence is 16 residues long. The germline V gene has CDR1 SGHTA and CDR2 FQGNSA. CDR3 region: CASSLEGRPGGSGYTF. The DNA of the CDR3 is TGTGCCAGCAGCTTAGAAGGTCGGCCAGGGGGCTCTGGCTACACCTTC. Using reference TRBV7-2 and TRBJ1-2 for the parts outside the CDR3, the full variable domain is GAGVSQSPSNKVTEKGKDVELRCDPISGHTALYWYRQSLGQGLEFLIYFQGNSAPDKSGLPSDRFSAERTGGSVSTLTIQRTQQEDSAVYLCASSLEGRPGGSGYTFGSGTRLTVV.

The CDR3 region is CASSRRQGASYEQYF. The CDR3 bases are TGTGCCAGCAGCCGTAGACAGGGGGCCTCCTACGAGCAGTACTTC. V usage is TRBV6-5 and J usage is TRBJ2-7; 10 bases line up with TRBD1. Trimming took 6 bases from V and 0 from J; bases not matched to a gene: 5. CDR3 length: 15 residues. CDR1 is MNHEY and CDR2 is SVGAGI in the germline V gene.

The chain is built from TRBV7-9 and TRBJ2-7, with TRBD2 matching 10 bases. The CDR3 loop spans 14 amino acids. Germline CDR1 SEHNR, CDR2 FQNEAQ (reference sequence). The V gene end was trimmed by 5 bases and the J gene end by 5 bases; junction bases not matched to a gene: 6. The CDR3 loop reads CASSPSGSSDEQYF. The DNA for the CDR3 is TGTGCCAGCAGCCCTAGCGGGAGTTCCGACGAGCAGTACTTC.

The chain joins TRBV18 to TRBJ1-5, with TRBD1 identical over 11 bases. CDR1 KGHSH and CDR2 LQKENI come from the germline V gene. The CDR3 consists of 18 residues. The trim removed 3 bases at V and 7 bases at J, leaving 14 bases unmatched. The CDR3 reads CASSPTAGQGAKWQPQHF. CDR3 DNA: TGTGCCAGCTCACCCACAGCCGGACAGGGGGCTAAGTGGCAGCCCCAGCATTTT.

This rearrangement joins TRBV9 to TRBJ1-3; D is uncertain. V gave up 0 bases and J gave up 0 bases, with 7 bases separating them. The CDR3 consists of 15 residues. The germline CDR1 and CDR2 sequences are SGDLS and YYNGEE. The CDR3: CASSVAPSSGNTIYF. CDR3 DNA sequence: TGTGCCAGCAGCGTAGCCCCCAGCTCTGGAAACACCATATATTTT.